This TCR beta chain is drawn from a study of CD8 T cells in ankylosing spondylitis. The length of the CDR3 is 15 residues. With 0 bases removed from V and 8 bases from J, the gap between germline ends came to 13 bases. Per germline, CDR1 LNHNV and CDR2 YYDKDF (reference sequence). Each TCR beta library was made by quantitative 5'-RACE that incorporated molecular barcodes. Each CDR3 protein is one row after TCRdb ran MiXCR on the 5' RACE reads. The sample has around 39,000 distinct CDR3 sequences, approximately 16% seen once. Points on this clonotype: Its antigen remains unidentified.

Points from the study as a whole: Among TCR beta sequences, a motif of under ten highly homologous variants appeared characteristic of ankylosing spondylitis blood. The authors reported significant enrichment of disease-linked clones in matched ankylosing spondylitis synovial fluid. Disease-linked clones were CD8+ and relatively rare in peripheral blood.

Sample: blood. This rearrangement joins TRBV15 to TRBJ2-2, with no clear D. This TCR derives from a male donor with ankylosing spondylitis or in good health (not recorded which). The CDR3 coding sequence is TGTGCCACCAGCAGAGATCGTGCTCATCGGGGGGAGCTGTTTTTT. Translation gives CATSRDRAHRGELFF.